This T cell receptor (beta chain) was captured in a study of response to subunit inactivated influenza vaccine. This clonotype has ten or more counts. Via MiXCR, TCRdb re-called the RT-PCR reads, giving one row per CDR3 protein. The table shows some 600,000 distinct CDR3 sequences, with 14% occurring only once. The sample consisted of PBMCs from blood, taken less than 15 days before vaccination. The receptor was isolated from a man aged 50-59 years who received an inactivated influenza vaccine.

In nucleotides, the CDR3 is TGTGCCAGCAGCCCTGGAGGACAGGGGCACACCGGGGAGCTGTTTTTT. Translated, it gives CASSPGGQGHTGELFF. The rearrangement links TRBV9 to TRBJ2-2; the match to TRBD1 covers 9 bases. The germline CDR1 and CDR2 sequences are SGDLS and YYNGEE. Unmatched junction bases numbered 7, after V lost 4 bases and J lost 3 bases. The length of the CDR3 is 16 residues.